This T cell receptor beta chain was recorded in a study of radiotherapy plus CTLA-4 blockade in lung cancer. Across the whole study: Patients showed objective responses in around a sixth of cases and disease control in under 40%.

Study-wide points: Some TCR clones had been derived from tumors. These clones expanded in peripheral blood after radiotherapy plus ipilimumab.

Assay: immunoSEQ multiplex PCR; the TCRdb copy retains only in-frame clones and omits some. This sample has some 100,000 clones; around four fifths occur once, and the top ten carry just over 14%. This clone was counted a few times. Antigen unknown. The CDR3 contains 13 residues. The germline V gene has CDR1 GTSNPN and CDR2 SVGIG (reference sequence). V lost 5 bases and J lost 4, with 12 bases in between. Lung cancer patients with chemo-refractory metastatic non-small-cell disease were given focal radiation plus CTLA-4 blockade with ipilimumab. The sequence derives from a human donor with non-small cell lung cancer that progressed on radiotherapy plus ipilimumab. This material consisted of peripheral blood, taken from a patient treated with radiotherapy plus ipilimumab. The V call is TRBV30, the J call TRBJ1-5; D call uncertain. The CDR3 DNA is TGTGCCTGGTCCCCTCAGCCAAATCAGCCCCAGCATTTT. It codes for CAWSPQPNQPQHF. The complete variable domain, with remaining parts taken from reference TRBV30 and TRBJ1-5, reads SQTIHQWPATLVQPVGSPLSLECTVEGTSNPNLYWYRQAAGRGLQLLFYSVGIGQISSEVPQNLSASRPQDRQFILSSKKLLLSDSGFYLCAWSPQPNQPQHFGDGTRLSIL.